What follows is one T cell receptor (beta chain) and its context. Researchers ran the PCR with 60 Vbeta and 13 Jbeta primers. The table came from immunoSEQ multiplex PCR; TCRdb's copy has only in-frame clones and leaves some out. The table has 240,000 or so clones, about 80% seen once. Per the germline V gene, CDR1 is LNHDA and CDR2 is SQIVND (reference sequence). V lost 1 base to trimming and J lost 7 bases, with 10 bases between them. CDR3 length: 13 residues. This sample is part of a study of cytomegalovirus exposure and HLA in healthy donors. Study as a whole: From HLA-typed donors, an early data release held tens of millions of unique TCRs.

Though probably carrying unrecorded immune exposures, donors were nominally healthy at sampling. Specimen: PBMCs. This TCR was recovered from a woman aged 40 to 55 in good health and CMV-seropositive. The gene calls are TRBV19 and TRBJ1-2; D may be TRBD1 (5 bases). The CDR3: CASSIVARAGYTF. The DNA for the CDR3 is TGTGCCAGTAGTATAGTTGCCAGGGCTGGCTACACCTTC.